What follows are 26 T cell receptor beta chains derived from one specimen sequenced in a study of shared clonotypes between healthy human individuals. Libraries were prepared by immunoSEQ multiplex PCR; TCRdb keeps only in-frame clonotypes and omits some of them. The top ten clones hold roughly 0.39% of a sample with 2 million to 2.5 million clones, over 85% of them seen once. The sample consisted of naive CD4+ T cells from PBMCs. The sample's subset: CD45RA+ positively selected. The source is a man aged 18 to 30 in good health. Some clones in this sample may be carry-over from other donors' samples.

V usage is TRBV5-6 and J usage is TRBJ2-3; D gene ambiguous. The CDR3 runs to 14 residues. Trimming shortened V by 3 bases and J by 5 bases, and 13 bases separated the two germline ends. Germline V lookup: CDR1 SGHDT, CDR2 YYEEEE. CDR3 sequence reads: CASSYKRSGDTQYF. DNA of the CDR3: TGTGCCAGCAGCTACAAACGTTCAGGAGATACGCAGTATTTT.

The rearrangement uses TRBV19 and TRBJ1-2, with D possibly TRBD1 on 6 matching bases. Trimming shortened V by 4 bases and J by 0 bases, and 12 bases separated the two germline ends. Germline CDR1 LNHDA, CDR2 SQIVND (reference sequence). The CDR3 runs to 15 residues. The CDR3 DNA reads as TGTGCCAGTAGTAGGGTGACAGGTACTAACTATGGCTACACCTTC. Protein product: CASSRVTGTNYGYTF.

The chain carries TRBV5-6 and TRBJ2-1, with D tentatively TRBD1 (5 bases). Looked up from germline, CDR1 is SGHDT and CDR2 is YYEEEE. V shed 5 bases and J shed 6 bases, with 15 bases lying between them. This CDR3 comprises 14 residues. The CDR3 protein is CASRTRVFSNEQFF. In DNA, the CDR3 is TGTGCCAGCAGGACCAGGGTTTTCAGCAATGAGCAGTTCTTC.

The V gene is TRBV19, the J gene TRBJ2-5; D remains ambiguous. Trimming left V 4 bases short and J 8 bases short, with 17 bases between. Germline V CDR1 and CDR2: LNHDA, SQIVND (reference sequence). CDR3 length: 14 amino acids. This CDR3 is CASSTGAFEATQYF. For the CDR3, the DNA is TGTGCCAGTAGTACAGGCGCCTTTGAGGCTACCCAGTACTTC.

The chain couples TRBV28 to TRBJ2-6; D gene ambiguous. V was trimmed by 5 bases and J by 2 bases, leaving 10 bases between them. Germline V gene lookup returns CDR1 MDHEN and CDR2 SYDVKM. CDR3 length: 15 amino acids. The DNA of the CDR3 is TGTGCCAGCAGTCGCTTAGATACTGGGGCCAACGTCCTGACTTTC. Its translation: CASSRLDTGANVLTF.

This clone was observed once. The chain employs TRBV5-6 and TRBJ2-7; D gene unclear. V was cut by 5 bases and J by 0 bases, with 9 bases left in between. Per germline, CDR1 SGHDT and CDR2 YYEEEE. CDR3 length equals 13 residues. CDR3 sequence reads: CASRLGYSYEQYF. CDR3 coding DNA: TGTGCCAGCAGACTCGGCTACTCCTACGAGCAGTACTTC.

This rearrangement joins TRBV28 to TRBJ2-7; TRBD1 or TRBD2 may be the D gene (5 bases each). The CDR3 totals 12 residues. The V end was cut by 6 bases, the J end by 6 bases, with 12 bases between. CDR1 and CDR2 from the germline V gene are MDHEN and SYDVKM. In DNA, the CDR3 is TGTGCCAGCAGAGAGGGGATCGGCGAGCAGTACTTC. It encodes CASREGIGEQYF.

The CDR3 reads CASSFGQGEEGYTF. The CDR3 DNA reads as TGCGCCAGCAGCTTCGGGCAGGGAGAGGAGGGCTACACCTTC. The chain couples TRBV5-1 to TRBJ1-2; the D gene is possibly TRBD1 (5 bases). The CDR3 totals 14 residues. Germline V lookup: CDR1 SGHRS, CDR2 YFSETQ. V was shortened by 2 bases and J by 8 bases, with 16 bases between the two germline ends.

This chain joins TRBV6-1 and TRBJ2-6; D remains unclear. Per germline, CDR1 MNHNS and CDR2 SASEGT. This CDR3 has 17 amino acids. Trimming pared 0 bases from V and 4 bases from J, leaving 13 bases between. CDR3 bases: TGTGCCAGCAGTGAAGCCACAAAGGTTGCGGGGGCCAACGTCCTGACTTTC. Protein sequence: CASSEATKVAGANVLTF.

This chain connects TRBV7-9 to TRBJ1-2; 7 bases align to TRBD1. The CDR3 extends over 13 amino acids. The J segment lost 7 bases and the V segment lost 5 bases, leaving 7 bases of the junction unmatched. Germline values: CDR1 SEHNR, CDR2 FQNEAQ (reference sequence). CDR3 in DNA: TGTGCCAGCAGCGAACAGGGGACGGGTGGCTACACCTTC. This gives the protein CASSEQGTGGYTF.

CDR3 DNA: TGTGCCATCAGGGGGGAGGGACTGGGGAGAGCTTTCTTT. Its protein is CAIRGEGLGRAFF. The rearrangement joins TRBV10-3 to TRBJ1-1; a weak D match, TRBD1 (5 bases). Germline CDR1 and CDR2: ENHRY and SYGVKD. The CDR3 consists of 13 residues. The ends were cut back, 6 bases at V and 10 bases at J, with 18 bases in the middle.

The gene calls are TRBV11-2 and TRBJ1-2, with a possible D match to TRBD1 (6 bases). Between the trimmed V and J ends, which lost 6 bases and 5 bases, there was a span of 16 bases. The germline gives CDR1 SGHAT, CDR2 FQNNGV. CDR3 size: 14 residues. The DNA of the CDR3 is TGTGCCAGCAGTTCGCGGGGGGCTGAGTATGGCTACACCTTC. Translated, it gives CASSSRGAEYGYTF.

The rearrangement uses TRBV7-2 and TRBJ2-6, with 13 bases matching TRBD2. V was clipped by 5 bases and J by 0 bases; unmatched bases: 4. From germline, CDR1 is SGHTA and CDR2 FQGNSA. The CDR3 length is 18 residues. CDR3 in DNA: TGTGCCAGCAGCCCACGACTAGCGGGGGGCTCTGGGGCCAACGTCCTGACTTTC. This codes for CASSPRLAGGSGANVLTF.

The CDR3 bases are TGTGCCAGCAGTTTTACGGCGGGAGGGACCTACGAGCAGTACTTC. Its protein product is CASSFTAGGTYEQYF. The rearrangement links TRBV28 to TRBJ2-7; 9 bases map to TRBD2. The length of the CDR3 is 15 residues. Germline lookup yields CDR1 MDHEN and CDR2 SYDVKM. V lost 3 bases and J lost 2; bases outside the gene matches: 5.

CDR3 nucleotides: TGCGCCAGCAGCGCGGACGGATCCACAGATACGCAGTATTTT. Protein sequence: CASSADGSTDTQYF. The chain employs TRBV5-1 and TRBJ2-3; D not resolved. The germline CDR1 and CDR2 sequences are SGHRS and YFSETQ. This CDR3 spans 14 amino acids. The V end was cut by 4 bases, the J end by 2 bases, with 11 bases between. The full variable domain, in which reference TRBV5-1 and TRBJ2-3 provide the parts outside the CDR3, is KAGVTQTPRYLIKTRGQQVTLSCSPISGHRSVSWYQQTPGQGLQFLFEYFSETQRNKGNFPGRFSGRQFSNSRSEMNVSTLELGDSALYLCASSADGSTDTQYFGPGTRLTVL.

This chain uses TRBV6-1 with TRBJ1-2, with D perhaps TRBD1 (6 bases). Trimming removed 5 bases from V and 8 bases from J, with 18 bases in between. Germline values: CDR1 MNHNS, CDR2 SASEGT. The CDR3 is made up of 14 amino acids. The CDR3 spells CASSWTEIGSGYTF. The CDR3 bases are TGTGCCAGCAGTTGGACAGAGATTGGTTCCGGCTACACCTTC.

This clone has only one observation. The J gene is TRBJ2-5, the V gene TRBV5-1; D is undetermined. The end of the DNA aligns better with TRBJ2-7, so the J call may be wrong. Germline CDR1 and CDR2: SGHRS and YFSETQ. The CDR3 runs to 13 residues. The CDR3 region has the DNA TGCGCCAGCAGCTTTTCAAACTCCTACGAGCAGTACTTC. The encoded protein is CASSFSNSYEQYF.

The chain is built from TRBV7-2 and TRBJ1-2; 8 bases align to TRBD1. J lost 4 bases, V lost 5 bases, and 9 bases had no gene match. Germline CDR1 reads SGHTA; CDR2 reads FQGNSA. The CDR3 is 15 residues long. In DNA, the CDR3 is TGTGCCAGCAGCCCCGACAGGGGAAGCCTCTATGGCTACACCTTC. It specifies CASSPDRGSLYGYTF.

The chain combines TRBV11-3 with TRBJ2-1; 10 bases are shared with TRBD1. CDR1 and CDR2 (germline): SGHNT, YENEEA. V gave up 5 bases and J gave up 9 bases; unmatched junction bases: 16. The length of the CDR3 is 17 residues. The CDR3 DNA follows: TGTGCCAGCAGCGACCGAAGGACAGGGGGGCCAAGAAGTGAGCAGTTCTTC. Translated, it gives CASSDRRTGGPRSEQFF.

This clone was observed a few times. The rearrangement joins TRBV4-1 to TRBJ1-2; D is undetermined. Per the germline V gene, CDR1 is MGHRA and CDR2 is YSYEKL. V lost 2 bases, J lost 2 bases, and 12 bases lay in between. The CDR3 length is 15 residues. As DNA, the CDR3 is TGCGCCAGCAGCCAACCATCGGCAGGAAACTATGGCTACACCTTC. Its translation: CASSQPSAGNYGYTF.

The chain couples TRBV13 to TRBJ2-7; D not resolved. CDR1 and CDR2 from the germline V gene are PRHDT and FYEKMQ (reference sequence). CDR3 length: 13 residues. The ends were cut back, 3 bases at V and 0 bases at J, with 6 bases in the middle. In DNA form, the CDR3 reads TGTGCCAGCAGCTTCCGGGCCTCCTACGAGCAGTACTTC. This encodes CASSFRASYEQYF.

With respect to this clone: Other DNA sequences in the same sample also yield this CDR3. The V call is TRBV9, the J call TRBJ1-2; D is undetermined. Germline V gene lookup returns CDR1 SGDLS and CDR2 YYNGEE. This CDR3 contains 13 residues. The V end was cut by 0 bases, the J end by 7 bases, with 10 bases between. CDR3 nucleotide sequence: TGTGCCAGCAGCGTAGGCACAGAAAGTGGCTACACCTTC. This sequence encodes CASSVGTESGYTF.

The sample holds one count of this clone. The V and J genes are TRBV28 and TRBJ1-5; D is uncertain. This CDR3 has 16 residues. Germline loops: CDR1 MDHEN, CDR2 SYDVKM. Trimming took 3 bases from V and 0 from J, leaving 12 bases between them. The CDR3 protein is CASSLFEGLSNQPQHF. The CDR3 bases are TGTGCCAGCAGTTTGTTTGAAGGTCTTAGCAATCAGCCCCAGCATTTT.

The chain uses TRBV6-1 and TRBJ1-2; D call uncertain. Trimming took 6 bases from V and 1 from J, leaving 9 bases between them. The CDR3 sequence is 13 residues long. The germline gives CDR1 MNHNS, CDR2 SASEGT. The CDR3 here is CASRAQDNYGYTF. The CDR3 DNA reads as TGTGCCAGCAGAGCTCAGGATAACTATGGCTACACCTTC.

The chain joins TRBV5-4 to TRBJ1-1; possibly TRBD1 for D (5 bases). Trimming pared 7 bases from V and 1 base from J, leaving 8 bases between. The CDR3 extends over 12 amino acids. The germline V gene encodes CDR1 SGHNT and CDR2 YYREEE (reference sequence). The CDR3 DNA is TGTGCCAGCCTAGGACAGAACACTGAAGCTTTCTTT. The encoded protein is CASLGQNTEAFF.

The chain couples TRBV29-1 to TRBJ1-5; 8 bases are a match to TRBD1. The J segment lost 6 bases and the V segment lost 4 bases, leaving 11 bases of the junction unmatched. The CDR3 is 15 amino acids. Germline V gene sequence: CDR1 SQVTM, CDR2 ANQGSEA. In nucleotides, the CDR3 is TGCAGCGTTGCCCAGGGGGCGAGTGGGGGTCAGCCCCAGCATTTT. This codes for CSVAQGASGGQPQHF.